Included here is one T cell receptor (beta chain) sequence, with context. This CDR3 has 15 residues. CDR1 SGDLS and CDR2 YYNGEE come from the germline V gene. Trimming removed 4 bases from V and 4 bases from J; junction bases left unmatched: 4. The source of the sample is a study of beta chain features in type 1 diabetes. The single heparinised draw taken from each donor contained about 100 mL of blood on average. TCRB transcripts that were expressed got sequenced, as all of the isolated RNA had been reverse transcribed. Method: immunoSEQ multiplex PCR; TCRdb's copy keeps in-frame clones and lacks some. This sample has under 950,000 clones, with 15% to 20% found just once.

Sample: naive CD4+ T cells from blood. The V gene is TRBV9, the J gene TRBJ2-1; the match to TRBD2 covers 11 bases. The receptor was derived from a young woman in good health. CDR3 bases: TGTGCCAGCAGCACTGGGACTAGCGGATACAATGAGCAGTTCTTC. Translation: CASSTGTSGYNEQFF.